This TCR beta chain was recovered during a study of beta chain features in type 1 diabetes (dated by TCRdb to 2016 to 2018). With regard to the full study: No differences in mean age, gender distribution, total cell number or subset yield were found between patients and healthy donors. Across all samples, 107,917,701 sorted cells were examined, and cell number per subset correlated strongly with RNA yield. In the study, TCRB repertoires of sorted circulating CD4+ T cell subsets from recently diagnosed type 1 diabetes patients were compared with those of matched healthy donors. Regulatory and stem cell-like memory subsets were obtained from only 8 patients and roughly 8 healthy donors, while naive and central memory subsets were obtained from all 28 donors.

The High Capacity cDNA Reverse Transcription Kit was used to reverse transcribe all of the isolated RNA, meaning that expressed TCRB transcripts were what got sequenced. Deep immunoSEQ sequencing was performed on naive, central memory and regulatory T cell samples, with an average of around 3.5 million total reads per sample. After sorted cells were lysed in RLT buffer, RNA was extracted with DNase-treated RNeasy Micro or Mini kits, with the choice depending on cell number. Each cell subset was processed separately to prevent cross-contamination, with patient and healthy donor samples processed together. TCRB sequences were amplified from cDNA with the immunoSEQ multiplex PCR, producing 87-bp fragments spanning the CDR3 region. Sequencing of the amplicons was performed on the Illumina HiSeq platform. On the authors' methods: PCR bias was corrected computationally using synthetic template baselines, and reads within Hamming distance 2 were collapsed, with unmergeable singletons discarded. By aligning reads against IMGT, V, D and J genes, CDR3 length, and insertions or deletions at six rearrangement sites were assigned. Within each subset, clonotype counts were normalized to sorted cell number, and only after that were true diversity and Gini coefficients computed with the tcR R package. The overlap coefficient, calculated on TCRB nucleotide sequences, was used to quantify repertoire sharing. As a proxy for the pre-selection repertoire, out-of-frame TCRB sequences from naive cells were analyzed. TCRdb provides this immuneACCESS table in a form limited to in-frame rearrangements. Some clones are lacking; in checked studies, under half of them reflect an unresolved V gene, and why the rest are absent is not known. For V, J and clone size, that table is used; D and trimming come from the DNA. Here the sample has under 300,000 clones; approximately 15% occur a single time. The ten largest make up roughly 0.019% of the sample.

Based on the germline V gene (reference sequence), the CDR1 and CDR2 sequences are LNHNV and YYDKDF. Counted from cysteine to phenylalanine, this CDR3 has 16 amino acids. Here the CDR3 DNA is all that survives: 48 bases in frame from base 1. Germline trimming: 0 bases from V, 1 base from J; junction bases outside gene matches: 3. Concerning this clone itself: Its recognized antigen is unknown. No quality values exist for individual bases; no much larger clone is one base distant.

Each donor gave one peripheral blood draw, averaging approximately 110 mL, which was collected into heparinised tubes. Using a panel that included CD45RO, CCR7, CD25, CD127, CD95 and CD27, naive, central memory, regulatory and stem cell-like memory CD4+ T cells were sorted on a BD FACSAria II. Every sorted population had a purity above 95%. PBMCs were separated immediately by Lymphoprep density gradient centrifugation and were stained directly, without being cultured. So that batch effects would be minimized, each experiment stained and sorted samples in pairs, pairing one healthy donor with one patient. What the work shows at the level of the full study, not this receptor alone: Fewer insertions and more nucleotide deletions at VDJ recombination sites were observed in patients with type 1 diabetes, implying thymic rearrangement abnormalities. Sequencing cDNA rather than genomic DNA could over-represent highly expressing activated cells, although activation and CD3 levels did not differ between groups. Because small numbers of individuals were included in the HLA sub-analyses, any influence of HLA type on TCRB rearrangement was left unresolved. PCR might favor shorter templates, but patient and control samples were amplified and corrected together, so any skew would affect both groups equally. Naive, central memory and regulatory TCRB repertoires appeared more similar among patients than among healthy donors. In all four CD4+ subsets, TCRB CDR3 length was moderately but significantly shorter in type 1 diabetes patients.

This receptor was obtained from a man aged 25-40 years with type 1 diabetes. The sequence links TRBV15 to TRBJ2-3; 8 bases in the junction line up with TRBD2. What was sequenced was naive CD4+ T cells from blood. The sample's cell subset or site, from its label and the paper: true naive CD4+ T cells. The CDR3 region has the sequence CATSRDVAGRTDTQYF. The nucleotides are TGTGCCACCAGCAGAGATGTAGCGGGGCGCACAGATACGCAGTATTTT.